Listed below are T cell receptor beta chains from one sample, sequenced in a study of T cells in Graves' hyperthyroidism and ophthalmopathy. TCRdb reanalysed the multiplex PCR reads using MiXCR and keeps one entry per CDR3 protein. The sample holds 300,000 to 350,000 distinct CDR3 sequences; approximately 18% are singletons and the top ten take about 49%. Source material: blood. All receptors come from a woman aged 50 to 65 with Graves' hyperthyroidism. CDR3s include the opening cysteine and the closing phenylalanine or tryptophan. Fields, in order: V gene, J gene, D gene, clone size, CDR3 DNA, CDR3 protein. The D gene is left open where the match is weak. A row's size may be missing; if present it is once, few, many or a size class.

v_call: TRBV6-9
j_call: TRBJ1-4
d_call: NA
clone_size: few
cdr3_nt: TGTGCCAGCAGTTACGTAGGGGACAATAATGAAAAACTGTTTTTT
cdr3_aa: CASSYVGDNNEKLFF

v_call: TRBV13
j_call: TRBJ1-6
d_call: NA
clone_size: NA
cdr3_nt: TGTGCCAGCAGCGTAGAAGGTCTGGGCTCCTATAATTCACCCCTCCACTTT
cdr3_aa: CASSVEGLGSYNSPLHF

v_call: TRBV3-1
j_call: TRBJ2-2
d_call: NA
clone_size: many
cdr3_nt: TGTGCCAGCAGTGACCCGGGGGGGGAGCTGTTTTTT
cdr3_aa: CASSDPGGELFF

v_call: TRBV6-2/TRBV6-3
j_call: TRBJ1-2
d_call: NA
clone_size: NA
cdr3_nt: TGTGCCAGCAGTTACTCGGCGGCTAACTATGGCTACACCTTC
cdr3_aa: CASSYSAANYGYTF

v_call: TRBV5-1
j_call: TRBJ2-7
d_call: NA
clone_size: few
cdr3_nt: TGCGCCAGCAGCTCCGGCCCAGCCTACGAGCAGTACTTC
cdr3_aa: CASSSGPAYEQYF

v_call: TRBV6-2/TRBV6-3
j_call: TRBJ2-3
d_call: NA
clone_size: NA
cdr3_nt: TGTGCCAGCAGTTACGGAGCGGGCACAGATACGCAGTATTTT
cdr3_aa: CASSYGAGTDTQYF

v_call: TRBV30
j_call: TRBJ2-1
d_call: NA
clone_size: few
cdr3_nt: TGTGCCTGGAGTGTACTTAACGGGAACAATGAGCAGTTCTTC
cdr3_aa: CAWSVLNGNNEQFF

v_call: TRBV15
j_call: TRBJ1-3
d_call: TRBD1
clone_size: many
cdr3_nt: TGTGCCACCAGCAAGCCCGGGACAGCTACTGGAAACACCATATATTTT
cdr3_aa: CATSKPGTATGNTIYF

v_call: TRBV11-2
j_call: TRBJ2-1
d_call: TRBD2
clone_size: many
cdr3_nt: TGTGCCAGCAGCCGGACTAGCTCGGTGCCCAATGAGCAGTTCTTC
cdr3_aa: CASSRTSSVPNEQFF

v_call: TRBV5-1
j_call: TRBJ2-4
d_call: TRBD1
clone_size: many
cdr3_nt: TGCGCCAGCAGCCCCGGGACAGGGGAAAACATTCAGTACTTC
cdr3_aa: CASSPGTGENIQYF

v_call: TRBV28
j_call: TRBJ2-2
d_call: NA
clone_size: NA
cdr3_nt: TGTGCCAGCAGTTTTCCGAAAAATACGGGTCTGCTAGAGATTAACACCGGGGAGCTGTTTTTT
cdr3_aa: CASSFPKNTGLLEINTGELFF

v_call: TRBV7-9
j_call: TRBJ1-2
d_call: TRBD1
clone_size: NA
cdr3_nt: TGTGCCAGCAGCCCACGACAGGGGCCGCCGACGAACTATGGCTACACCTTC
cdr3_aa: CASSPRQGPPTNYGYTF

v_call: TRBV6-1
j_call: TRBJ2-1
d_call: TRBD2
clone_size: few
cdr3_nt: TGTGCCAGCAGTGGGACTAGCGGGGCCTACTCCTACAATGAGCAGTTCTTC
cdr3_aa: CASSGTSGAYSYNEQFF

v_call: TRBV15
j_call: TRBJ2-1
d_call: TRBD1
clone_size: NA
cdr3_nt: TGTGCCACCAGCAGACGAGACAGGGGGGGCAATGAGCAGTTCTTC
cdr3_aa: CATSRRDRGGNEQFF